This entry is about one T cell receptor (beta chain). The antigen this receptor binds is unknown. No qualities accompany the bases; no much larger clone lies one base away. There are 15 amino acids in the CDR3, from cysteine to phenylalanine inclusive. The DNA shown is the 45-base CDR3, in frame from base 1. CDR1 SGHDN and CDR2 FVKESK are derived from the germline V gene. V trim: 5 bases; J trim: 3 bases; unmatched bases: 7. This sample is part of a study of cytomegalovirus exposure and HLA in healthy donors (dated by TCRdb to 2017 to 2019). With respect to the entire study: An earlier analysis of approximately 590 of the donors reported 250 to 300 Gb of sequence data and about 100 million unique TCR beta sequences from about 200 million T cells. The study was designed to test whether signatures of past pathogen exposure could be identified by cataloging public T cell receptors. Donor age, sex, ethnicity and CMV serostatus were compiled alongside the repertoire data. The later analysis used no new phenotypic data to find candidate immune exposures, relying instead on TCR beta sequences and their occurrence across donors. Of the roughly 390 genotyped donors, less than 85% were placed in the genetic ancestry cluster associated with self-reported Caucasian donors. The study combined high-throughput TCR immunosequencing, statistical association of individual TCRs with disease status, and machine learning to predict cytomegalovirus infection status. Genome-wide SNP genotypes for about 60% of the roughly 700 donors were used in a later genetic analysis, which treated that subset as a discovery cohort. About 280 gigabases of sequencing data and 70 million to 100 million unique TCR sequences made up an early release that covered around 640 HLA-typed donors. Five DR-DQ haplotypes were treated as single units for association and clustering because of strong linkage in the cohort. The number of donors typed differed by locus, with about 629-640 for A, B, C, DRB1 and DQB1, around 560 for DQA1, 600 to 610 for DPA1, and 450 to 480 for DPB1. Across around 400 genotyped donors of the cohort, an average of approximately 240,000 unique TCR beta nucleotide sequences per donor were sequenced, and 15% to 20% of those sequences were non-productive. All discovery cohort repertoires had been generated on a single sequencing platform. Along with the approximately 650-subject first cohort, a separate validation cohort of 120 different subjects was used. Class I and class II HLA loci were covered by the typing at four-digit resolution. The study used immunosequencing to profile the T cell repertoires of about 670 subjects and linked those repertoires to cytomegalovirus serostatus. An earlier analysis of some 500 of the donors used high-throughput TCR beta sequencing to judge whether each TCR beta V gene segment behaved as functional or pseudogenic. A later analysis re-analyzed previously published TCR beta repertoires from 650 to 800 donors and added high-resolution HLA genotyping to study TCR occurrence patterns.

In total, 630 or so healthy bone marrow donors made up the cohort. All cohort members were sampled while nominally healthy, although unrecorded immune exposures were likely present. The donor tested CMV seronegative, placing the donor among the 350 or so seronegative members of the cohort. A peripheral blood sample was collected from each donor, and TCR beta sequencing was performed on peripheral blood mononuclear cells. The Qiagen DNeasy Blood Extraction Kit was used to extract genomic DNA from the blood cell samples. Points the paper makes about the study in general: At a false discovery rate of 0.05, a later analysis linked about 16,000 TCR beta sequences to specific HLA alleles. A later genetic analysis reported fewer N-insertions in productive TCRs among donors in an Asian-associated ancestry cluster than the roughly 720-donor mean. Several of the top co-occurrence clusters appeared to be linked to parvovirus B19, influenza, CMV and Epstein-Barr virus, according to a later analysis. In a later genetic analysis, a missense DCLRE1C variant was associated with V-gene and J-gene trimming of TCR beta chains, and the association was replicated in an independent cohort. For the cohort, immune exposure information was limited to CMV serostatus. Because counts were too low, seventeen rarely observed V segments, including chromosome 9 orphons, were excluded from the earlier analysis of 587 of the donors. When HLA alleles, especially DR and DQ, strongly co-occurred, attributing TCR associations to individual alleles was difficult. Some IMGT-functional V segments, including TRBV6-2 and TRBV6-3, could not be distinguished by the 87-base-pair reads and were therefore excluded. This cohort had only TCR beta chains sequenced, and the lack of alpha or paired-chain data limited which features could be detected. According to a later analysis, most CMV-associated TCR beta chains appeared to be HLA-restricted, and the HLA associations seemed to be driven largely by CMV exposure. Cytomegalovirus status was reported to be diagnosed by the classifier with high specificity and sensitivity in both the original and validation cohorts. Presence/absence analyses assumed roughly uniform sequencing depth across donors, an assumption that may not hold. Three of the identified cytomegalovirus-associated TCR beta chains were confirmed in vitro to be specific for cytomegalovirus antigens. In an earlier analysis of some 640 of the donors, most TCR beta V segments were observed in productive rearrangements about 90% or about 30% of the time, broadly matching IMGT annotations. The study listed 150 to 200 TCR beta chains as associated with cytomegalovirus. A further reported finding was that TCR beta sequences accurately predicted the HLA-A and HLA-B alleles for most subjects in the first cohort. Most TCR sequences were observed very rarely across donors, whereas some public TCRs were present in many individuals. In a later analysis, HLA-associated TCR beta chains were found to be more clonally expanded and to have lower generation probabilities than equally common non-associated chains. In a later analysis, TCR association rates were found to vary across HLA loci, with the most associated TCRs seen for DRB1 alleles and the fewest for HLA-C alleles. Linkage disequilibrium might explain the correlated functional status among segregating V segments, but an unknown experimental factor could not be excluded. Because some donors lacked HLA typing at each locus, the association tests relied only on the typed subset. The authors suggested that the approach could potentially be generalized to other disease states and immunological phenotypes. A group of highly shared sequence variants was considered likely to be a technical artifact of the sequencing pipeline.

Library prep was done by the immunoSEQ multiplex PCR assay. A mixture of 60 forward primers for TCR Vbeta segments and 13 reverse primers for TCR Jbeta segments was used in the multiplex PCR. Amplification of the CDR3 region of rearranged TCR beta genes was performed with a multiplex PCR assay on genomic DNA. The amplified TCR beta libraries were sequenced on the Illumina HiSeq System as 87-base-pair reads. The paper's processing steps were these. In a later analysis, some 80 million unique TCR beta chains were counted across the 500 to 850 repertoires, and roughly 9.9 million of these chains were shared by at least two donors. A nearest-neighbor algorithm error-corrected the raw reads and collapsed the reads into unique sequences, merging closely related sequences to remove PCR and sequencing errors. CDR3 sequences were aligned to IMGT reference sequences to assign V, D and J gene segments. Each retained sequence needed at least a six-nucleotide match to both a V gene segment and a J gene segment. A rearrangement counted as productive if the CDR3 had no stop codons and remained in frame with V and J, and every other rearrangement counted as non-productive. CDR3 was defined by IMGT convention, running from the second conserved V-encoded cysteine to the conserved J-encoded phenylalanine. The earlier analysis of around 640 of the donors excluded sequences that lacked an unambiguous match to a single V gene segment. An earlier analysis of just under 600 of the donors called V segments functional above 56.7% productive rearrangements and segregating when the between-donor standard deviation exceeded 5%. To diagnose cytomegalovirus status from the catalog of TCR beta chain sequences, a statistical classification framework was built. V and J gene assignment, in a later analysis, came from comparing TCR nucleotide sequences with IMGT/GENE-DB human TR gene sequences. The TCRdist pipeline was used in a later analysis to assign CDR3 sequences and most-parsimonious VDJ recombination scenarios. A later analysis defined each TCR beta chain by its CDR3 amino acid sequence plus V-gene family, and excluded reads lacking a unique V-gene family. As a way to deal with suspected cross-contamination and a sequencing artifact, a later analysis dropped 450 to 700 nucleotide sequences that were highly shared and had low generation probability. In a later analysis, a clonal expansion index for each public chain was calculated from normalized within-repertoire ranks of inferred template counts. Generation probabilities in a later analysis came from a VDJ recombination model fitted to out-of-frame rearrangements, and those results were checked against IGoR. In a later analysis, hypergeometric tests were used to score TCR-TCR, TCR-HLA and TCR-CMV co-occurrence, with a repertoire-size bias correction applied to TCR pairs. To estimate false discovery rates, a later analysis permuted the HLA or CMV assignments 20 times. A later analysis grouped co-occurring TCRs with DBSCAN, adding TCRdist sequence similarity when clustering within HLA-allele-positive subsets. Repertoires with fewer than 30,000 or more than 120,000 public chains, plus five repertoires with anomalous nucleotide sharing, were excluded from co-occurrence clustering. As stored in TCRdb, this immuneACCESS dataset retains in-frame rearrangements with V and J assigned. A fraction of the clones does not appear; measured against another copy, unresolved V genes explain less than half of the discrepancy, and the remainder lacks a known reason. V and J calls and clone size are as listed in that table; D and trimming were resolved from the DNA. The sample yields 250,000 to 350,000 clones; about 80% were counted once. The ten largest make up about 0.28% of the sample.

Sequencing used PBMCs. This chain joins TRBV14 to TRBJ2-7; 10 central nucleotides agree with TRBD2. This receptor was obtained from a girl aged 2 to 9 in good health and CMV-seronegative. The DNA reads TGTGCCAGCAGCGGGACTAGCGCGGACTACTACGAGCAGTACTTC. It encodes CASSGTSADYYEQYF.